These T cell receptor beta chains were read from a single sample in a study of CD8 T cells in ankylosing spondylitis. TCRdb analysed the 5' RACE reads with MiXCR anew, one entry per CDR3 protein. Here the sample spans roughly 700,000 distinct CDR3 sequences, 19% being singletons. Sequenced input: blood, either unsorted or a sorted T cell fraction (not recorded which). These receptors all come from a male donor with ankylosing spondylitis. The CDR3 runs from the conserved cysteine through the conserved F or W. The D gene is left open where the match is weak. The listing skips clone size in some rows; elsewhere it reads once, few, many or a size class.

clone size	D gene	V gene	CDR3 length	J gene	CDR3 DNA	CDR3 protein
few	TRBD1	TRBV24-1	17	TRBJ2-5	TGTGCCACCAGTGATACCCGGGACAGGGGTGGAAAAGAGACCCAGTACTTC	CATSDTRDRGGKETQYF
many	.	TRBV5-5	13	TRBJ2-7	TGTGCCAGCAGCTTCAGACAGTCCTACGAGCAGTACTTC	CASSFRQSYEQYF
few	.	TRBV7-2	14	TRBJ2-1	TGTGCCAGCAGCTTTAGGGGGGTCTACAATGAGCAGTTCTTC	CASSFRGVYNEQFF
.	TRBD2	TRBV29-1	12	TRBJ2-1	TGCAGCGTTGAGGGCCTAGCGGTGGAGCAGTTCTTC	CSVEGLAVEQFF
few	.	TRBV12-5	13	TRBJ2-7	TGTGCTAGTGGTTTGCGGGTATCCTACGAGCAGTACTTC	CASGLRVSYEQYF
few	TRBD2	TRBV6-2/TRBV6-3	12	TRBJ2-1	TGTGCCAGCGAAGCGGGGGCCAATGAGCAGTTCTTC	CASEAGANEQFF
few	.	TRBV11-2	13	TRBJ2-7	TGTGCCAGCAGTCAACCAAGCTCCTACGAGCAGTACTTC	CASSQPSSYEQYF
.	.	TRBV15	15	TRBJ1-2	TGTGCCACCAGCGACGGGGCAGATCGAATTGTTGGCTACACCTTC	CATSDGADRIVGYTF
once	TRBD1	TRBV19	17	TRBJ1-2	TGTGCCAGTAGTGGGACAGCCCCGCGCCCGACTAACTATGGCTACACCTTC	CASSGTAPRPTNYGYTF
.	.	TRBV12-3/TRBV12-4	13	TRBJ2-5	TGTGCCAGCAGAGGACAGCTCCAAGAGACCCAGTACTTC	CASRGQLQETQYF
few	TRBD1	TRBV28	15	TRBJ2-7	TGTGCCAGCAGTTTTCGTGGGGACAGGATTTACGAGCAGTACTTC	CASSFRGDRIYEQYF
few	TRBD2	TRBV6-1	14	TRBJ2-3	TGTGCCAGCAGGCCTTTTGGGAGGGCAGATACGCAGTATTTT	CASRPFGRADTQYF
few	.	TRBV28	17	TRBJ1-5	TGTGCCAGCAGTCTCAGGGTCGACTACTATAGCAATCAGCCCCAGCATTTT	CASSLRVDYYSNQPQHF
.	TRBD2	TRBV20-1	16	TRBJ2-1	TGCAGTGCTAGGGGCACTAGCGGGGGGGCACTCAATGAGCAGTTCTTC	CSARGTSGGALNEQFF
.	TRBD1	TRBV12-3/TRBV12-4	15	TRBJ1-5	TGTGCCAGCAGTTTAGCACAGGGGGGCAATCAGCCCCAGCATTTT	CASSLAQGGNQPQHF
few	.	TRBV30	14	TRBJ1-1	TGTGCCTCCCTTGCCGGGACTGTAGGGACTGAAGCTTTCTTT	CASLAGTVGTEAFF
few	.	TRBV12-3/TRBV12-4	16	TRBJ2-2	TGTGCCAGCAGTTTAGGCCGACTATCAATCACCGGGGAGCTGTTTTTT	CASSLGRLSITGELFF
.	.	TRBV12-3/TRBV12-4	14	TRBJ1-6	TGTGCCAGCTGCCCCCGGGACCTGGGCTCACCCCTCCACTTT	CASCPRDLGSPLHF
.	TRBD1	TRBV27	15	TRBJ1-5	TGTGCCAGCAGTTTAACCGGACAGGGGGACCAGCCCCAGCATTTT	CASSLTGQGDQPQHF
few	TRBD1	TRBV20-1	10	TRBJ1-1	TGCAGTGGGGTGGACAGGGTAGCTTTCTTT	CSGVDRVAFF
few	TRBD2	TRBV5-1	16	TRBJ2-3	TGCGCCAGCAGCGTTCTTAGCGGGGGGGGCACAGATACGCAGTATTTT	CASSVLSGGGTDTQYF
few	.	TRBV6-6	13	TRBJ2-3	TGTGCCAGCAATCGGGGTACTACAGATACGCAGTATTTT	CASNRGTTDTQYF
few	.	TRBV12-3/TRBV12-4	15	TRBJ2-3	TGTGCCAGCAGGAGGGCCACCAAAAGCACAGATACGCAGTATTTT	CASRRATKSTDTQYF
.	.	TRBV6-1	14	TRBJ2-2	TGTGCCAGCAGCCCCTTCAGCGGGACCGGGGAGCTGTTTTTT	CASSPFSGTGELFF
.	.	TRBV12-3/TRBV12-4	12	TRBJ1-1	TGTGCCAGCAGTCCTGAGTACACTGAAGCTTTCTTT	CASSPEYTEAFF
.	TRBD1	TRBV20-1	12	TRBJ1-1	TGCAGTGCAAGGGACAGGGGCCCTGAAGCTTTCTTT	CSARDRGPEAFF
.	TRBD2	TRBV10-3	16	TRBJ2-5	TGTGCCATCAGAGCAGGGACTAGCGGGGGCCAAGAGACCCAGTACTTC	CAIRAGTSGGQETQYF
.	TRBD1	TRBV12-3/TRBV12-4	17	TRBJ1-1	TGTGCCAGCAGTCCTCCTCGACAGGGCCAGCGAGGAAGCAAACCTTTCTTT	CASSPPRQGQRGSKPFF
.	TRBD2	TRBV14	19	TRBJ2-1	TGTGCCAGTGCTAGCCTACCGGGACTAGCGGGGGGGAACGGTAATGAGCAGTTCTTC	CASASLPGLAGGNGNEQFF
few	.	TRBV5-1	14	TRBJ1-2	TGCGCCAGCAGCCCTGAGGGGTCGGGATATGGCTACACCTTC	CASSPEGSGYGYTF
few	TRBD2	TRBV30	13	TRBJ2-7	TGTGCCTGGATAGCGGGGGGAAGTCATGAGCAGTACTTC	CAWIAGGSHEQYF
.	.	TRBV12-3/TRBV12-4	13	TRBJ1-1	TGTGCCAGCAGTACCCAGGTGAACACTGAAGCTTTCTTT	CASSTQVNTEAFF
many	.	TRBV5-1	13	TRBJ1-5	TGCGCCAGCAGCTTCGAGGGAGGACAGCCCCAGCATTTT	CASSFEGGQPQHF
.	.	TRBV20-1	13	TRBJ2-7	TGCAGTGCTAGAGATGCGGTTTCCTACGAGCAGTACTTC	CSARDAVSYEQYF
.	.	TRBV24-1	14	TRBJ2-3	TGTGCCACCAGTGATTTCCCCCCCGAGGATACGCAGTATTTT	CATSDFPPEDTQYF
.	.	TRBV20-1	13	TRBJ1-1	TGCAGTGGGGCCCTTCAAGGGAACACTGAAGCTTTCTTT	CSGALQGNTEAFF
few	.	TRBV7-7	16	TRBJ2-2	TGTGCTAGCAGCCCTGTACCGGGGTCGAACACCGGGGAGCTGTTTTTT	CASSPVPGSNTGELFF
many	.	TRBV5-1	15	TRBJ1-5	TGCGCCAGCAGCTTGTGGTCGGGGGCCGATCAGCCCCAGCATTTT	CASSLWSGADQPQHF
.	.	TRBV7-6	15	TRBJ2-3	TGTGCCAGCAGCTTAGAGGTTGAGTATACAGATACGCAGTATTTT	CASSLEVEYTDTQYF
.	.	TRBV6-5	16	TRBJ2-3	TGTGCCAGCAGTTACGGTCGCCCTACTAGCACAGATACGCAGTATTTT	CASSYGRPTSTDTQYF
few	TRBD1	TRBV6-1	13	TRBJ1-2	TGTGCCAGCAGTGAACAGGGGGTGTATGGCTACACCTTC	CASSEQGVYGYTF
few	.	TRBV4-1	17	TRBJ2-1	TGCGCCAGCAGCCAAGGAGGAAGTCAGGGATCGTACAATGAGCAGTTCTTC	CASSQGGSQGSYNEQFF
few	.	TRBV6-2/TRBV6-3	19	TRBJ1-1	TGTGCCAGCAGTTACGTACATGCCCCTCTCTCCCCTCAGAACACTGAAGCTTTCTTT	CASSYVHAPLSPQNTEAFF
few	TRBD2	TRBV12-3/TRBV12-4	15	TRBJ2-5	TGTGCCAGCAGGCCGGGACTAGTCGGCCAAGAGACCCAGTACTTC	CASRPGLVGQETQYF
.	.	TRBV3-1	15	TRBJ2-5	TGTGCCAGCAGCCAAGGAAATCCCAGCTCGGAGACCCAGTACTTC	CASSQGNPSSETQYF
few	.	TRBV12-3/TRBV12-4	16	TRBJ2-7	TGTGCCAGCAGCTATCAGGGACTGGATAAAACCTACGAGCAGTACTTC	CASSYQGLDKTYEQYF
many	TRBD1	TRBV27	15	TRBJ1-2	TGTGCCAGCAGGTCCCAGGGGGAGGGGTTAACTGGCTACACCTTC	CASRSQGEGLTGYTF
many	.	TRBV12-3/TRBV12-4	19	TRBJ2-4	TGTGCCAGCAGTTCCCGAGGAGGGAATACGATACTAGCCAAAAACATTCAGTACTTC	CASSSRGGNTILAKNIQYF
.	TRBD2	TRBV20-1	16	TRBJ2-7	TGCAGTGCTGACGGAGTGGCTAGCGGGGAGCCCTACGAGCAGTACTTC	CSADGVASGEPYEQYF
.	.	TRBV10-3	13	TRBJ2-7	TGTGCCATCAGGACACAGGACTCCTACGAGCAGTACTTC	CAIRTQDSYEQYF
many	.	TRBV5-6	15	TRBJ1-1	TGTGCCAGCAGCTTTAGGGCAGGTATGAACACTGAAGCTTTCTTT	CASSFRAGMNTEAFF
.	TRBD1	TRBV27	16	TRBJ2-1	TGTGCCAGCAGTTTAACCGAGACAGGGCTAGGGTTTAAGCAGTTCTTC	CASSLTETGLGFKQFF
many	.	TRBV29-1	13	TRBJ2-4	TGCAGCGTTGAATGGGGGGACAAAAACATTCAGTACTTC	CSVEWGDKNIQYF
once	.	TRBV20-1	15	TRBJ2-3	TGCAGTGCTAGAGGGCGGCGGGACAGCACAGATACGCAGTATTTT	CSARGRRDSTDTQYF
many	.	TRBV29-1	14	TRBJ2-3	TGCAGCGTTGCGGGCAGGGCCGGCACAGATACGCAGTATTTT	CSVAGRAGTDTQYF